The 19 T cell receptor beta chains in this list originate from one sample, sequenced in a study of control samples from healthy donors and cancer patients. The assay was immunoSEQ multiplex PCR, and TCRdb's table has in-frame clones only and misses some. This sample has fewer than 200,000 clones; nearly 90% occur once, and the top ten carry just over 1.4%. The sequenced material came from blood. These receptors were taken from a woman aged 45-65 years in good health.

This chain's CDR3 is CASSPELGGYTF. The DNA of the CDR3 is TGTGCCAGCTCCCCGGAACTTGGGGGCTACACCTTC. The chain carries TRBV18 and TRBJ1-2; D not certain. In germline, CDR1 is KGHSH, CDR2 LQKENI. The CDR3 has 12 amino acids. Trimming took 6 bases from V and 8 from J, leaving 13 bases between them.

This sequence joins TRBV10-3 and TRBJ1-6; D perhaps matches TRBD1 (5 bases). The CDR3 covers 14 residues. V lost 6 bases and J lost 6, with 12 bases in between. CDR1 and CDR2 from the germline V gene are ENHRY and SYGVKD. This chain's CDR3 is CAIRLTESNSPLHF. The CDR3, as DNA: TGTGCCATCAGATTGACAGAAAGTAATTCACCCCTCCACTTT.

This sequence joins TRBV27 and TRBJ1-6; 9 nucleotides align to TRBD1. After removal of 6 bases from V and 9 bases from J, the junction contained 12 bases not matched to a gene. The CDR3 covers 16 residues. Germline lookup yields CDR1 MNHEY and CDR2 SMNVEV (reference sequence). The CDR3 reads CASSPLDRGLPSPLHF. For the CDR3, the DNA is TGTGCCAGCAGCCCGCTGGACAGGGGTCTTCCTTCACCCCTCCACTTT.

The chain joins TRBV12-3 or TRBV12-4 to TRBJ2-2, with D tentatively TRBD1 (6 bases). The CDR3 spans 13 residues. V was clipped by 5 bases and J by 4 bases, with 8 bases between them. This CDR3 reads CASSDRFTGELFF. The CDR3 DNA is TGTGCCAGCAGTGACAGGTTCACCGGGGAGCTGTTTTTT.

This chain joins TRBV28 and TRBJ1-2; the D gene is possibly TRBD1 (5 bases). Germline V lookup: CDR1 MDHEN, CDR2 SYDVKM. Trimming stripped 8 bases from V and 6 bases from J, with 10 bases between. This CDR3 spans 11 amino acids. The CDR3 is CASGGKNGYTF. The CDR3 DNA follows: TGTGCCAGCGGGGGTAAAAATGGCTACACCTTC.

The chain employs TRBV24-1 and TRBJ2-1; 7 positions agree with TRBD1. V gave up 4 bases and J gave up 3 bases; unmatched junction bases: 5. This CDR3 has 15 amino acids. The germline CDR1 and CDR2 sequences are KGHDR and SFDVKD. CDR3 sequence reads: CATSDLGQYYNEQFF. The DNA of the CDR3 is TGTGCCACCAGTGACCTGGGACAGTACTACAATGAGCAGTTCTTC.

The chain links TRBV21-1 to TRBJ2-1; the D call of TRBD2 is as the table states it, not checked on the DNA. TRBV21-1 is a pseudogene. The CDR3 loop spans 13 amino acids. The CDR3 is CASPGAATVEQFF. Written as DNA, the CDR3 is TGTGCCAGTCCAGGAGCGGCAACGGTTGAGCAGTTCTTC.

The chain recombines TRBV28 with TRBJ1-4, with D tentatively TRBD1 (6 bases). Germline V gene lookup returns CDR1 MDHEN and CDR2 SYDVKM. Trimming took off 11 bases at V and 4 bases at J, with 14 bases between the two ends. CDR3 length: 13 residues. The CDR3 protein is CAGGGHVNEKLFF. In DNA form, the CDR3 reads TGTGCCGGTGGGGGGCACGTTAATGAAAAACTGTTTTTT.

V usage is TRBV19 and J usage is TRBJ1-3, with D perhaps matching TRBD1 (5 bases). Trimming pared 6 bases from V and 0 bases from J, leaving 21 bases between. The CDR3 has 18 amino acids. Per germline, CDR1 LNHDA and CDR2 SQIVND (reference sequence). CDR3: CASSDLTVPLFSGNTIYF. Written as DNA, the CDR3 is TGTGCCAGTAGCGACTTGACAGTGCCGTTATTCTCTGGAAACACCATATATTTT.

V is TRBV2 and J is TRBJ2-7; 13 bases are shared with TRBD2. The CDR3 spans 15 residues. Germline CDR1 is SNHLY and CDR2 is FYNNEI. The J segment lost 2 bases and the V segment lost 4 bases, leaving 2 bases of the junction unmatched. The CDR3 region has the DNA TGTGCCAGCAGTGTCGGACTAGCGGGAGCCTACGAGCAGTACTTC. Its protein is CASSVGLAGAYEQYF.

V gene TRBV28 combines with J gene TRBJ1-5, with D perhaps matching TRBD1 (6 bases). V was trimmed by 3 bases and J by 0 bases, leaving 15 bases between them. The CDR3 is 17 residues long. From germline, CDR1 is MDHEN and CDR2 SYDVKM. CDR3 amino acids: CASSFNPGVSSNQPQHF. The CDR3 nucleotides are TGTGCCAGCAGTTTTAACCCAGGGGTTTCTAGCAATCAGCCCCAGCATTTT.

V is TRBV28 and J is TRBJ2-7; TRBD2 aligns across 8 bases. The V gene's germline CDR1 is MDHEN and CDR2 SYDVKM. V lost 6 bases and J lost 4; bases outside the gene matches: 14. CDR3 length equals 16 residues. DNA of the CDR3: TGTGCCAGCAGCCTGGGGACCGGAAGCGGGGGATACGAGCAGTACTTC. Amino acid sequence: CASSLGTGSGGYEQYF.

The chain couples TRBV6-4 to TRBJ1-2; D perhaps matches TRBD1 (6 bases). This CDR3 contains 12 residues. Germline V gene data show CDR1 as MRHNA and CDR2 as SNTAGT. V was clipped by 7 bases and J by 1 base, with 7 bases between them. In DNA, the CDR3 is TGTGCCAGCAAGGGGGGTAACTATGGCTACACCTTC. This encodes CASKGGNYGYTF.

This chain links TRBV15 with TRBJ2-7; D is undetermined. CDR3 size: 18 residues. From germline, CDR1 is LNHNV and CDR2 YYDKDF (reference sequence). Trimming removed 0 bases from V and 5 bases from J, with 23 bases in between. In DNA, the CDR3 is TGTGCCACCAGCAGAGATATAGTGGGTGCGGTCAGTCTCCACGAGCAGTACTTC. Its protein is CATSRDIVGAVSLHEQYF.

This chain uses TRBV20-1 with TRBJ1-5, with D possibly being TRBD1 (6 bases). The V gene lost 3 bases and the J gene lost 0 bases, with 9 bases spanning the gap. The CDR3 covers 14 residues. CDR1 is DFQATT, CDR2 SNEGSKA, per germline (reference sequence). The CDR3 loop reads CSASTGPSNQPQHF. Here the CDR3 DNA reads TGCAGTGCTAGTACAGGGCCTAGCAATCAGCCCCAGCATTTT.

CDR3: CASSYLSDEQYF. The CDR3 bases are TGTGCCAGCAGTTACCTGTCGGACGAGCAGTACTTC. The chain joins TRBV6-2 or TRBV6-3 to TRBJ2-7, with D hard to call. The CDR3 contains 12 residues. Between the trimmed V and J ends, which lost 2 bases and 5 bases, there was a span of 7 bases. Germline V gene data show CDR1 as MNHEY and CDR2 as SVGEGT.

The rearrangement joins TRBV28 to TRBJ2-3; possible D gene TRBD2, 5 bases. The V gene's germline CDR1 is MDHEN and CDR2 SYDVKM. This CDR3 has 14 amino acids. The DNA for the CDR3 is TGTGCGGTAAACAGTAAGCGGTTCGTAGATACGCAGTATTTT. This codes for CAVNSKRFVDTQYF.

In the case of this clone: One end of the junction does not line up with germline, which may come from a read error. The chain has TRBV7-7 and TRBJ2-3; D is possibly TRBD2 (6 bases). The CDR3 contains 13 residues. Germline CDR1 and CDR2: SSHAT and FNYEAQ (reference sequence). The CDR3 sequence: CASSSLAADTQYF. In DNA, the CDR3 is TGTGCTAGCAGCTCACTAGCCGCAGATACGCAGTATTTT.

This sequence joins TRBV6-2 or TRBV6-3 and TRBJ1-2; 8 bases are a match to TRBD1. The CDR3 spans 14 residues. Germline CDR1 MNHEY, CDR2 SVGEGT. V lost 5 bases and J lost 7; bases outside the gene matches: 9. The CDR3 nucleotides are TGTGCCAGCAGTCTGACGGGACAGGACTCTGGCTACACCTTC. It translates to CASSLTGQDSGYTF.